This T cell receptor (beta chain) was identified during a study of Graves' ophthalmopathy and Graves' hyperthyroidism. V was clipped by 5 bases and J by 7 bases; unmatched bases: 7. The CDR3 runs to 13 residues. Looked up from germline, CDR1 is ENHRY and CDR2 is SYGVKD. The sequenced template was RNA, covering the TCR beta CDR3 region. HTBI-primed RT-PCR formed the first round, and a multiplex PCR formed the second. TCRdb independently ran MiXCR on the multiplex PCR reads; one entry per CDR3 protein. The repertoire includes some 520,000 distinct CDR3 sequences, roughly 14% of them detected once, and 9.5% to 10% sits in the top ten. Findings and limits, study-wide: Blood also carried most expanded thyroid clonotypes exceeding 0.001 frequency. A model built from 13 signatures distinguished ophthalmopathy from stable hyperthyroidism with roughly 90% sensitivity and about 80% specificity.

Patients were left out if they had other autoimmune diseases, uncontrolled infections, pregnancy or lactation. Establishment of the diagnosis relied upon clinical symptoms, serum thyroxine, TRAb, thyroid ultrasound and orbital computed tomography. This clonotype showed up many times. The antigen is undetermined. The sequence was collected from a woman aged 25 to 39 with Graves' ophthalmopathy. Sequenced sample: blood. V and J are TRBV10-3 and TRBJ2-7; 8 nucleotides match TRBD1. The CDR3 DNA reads TGTGCCATCAGTACCGACAGGGGAGGTGAGCAGTACTTC. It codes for CAISTDRGGEQYF.